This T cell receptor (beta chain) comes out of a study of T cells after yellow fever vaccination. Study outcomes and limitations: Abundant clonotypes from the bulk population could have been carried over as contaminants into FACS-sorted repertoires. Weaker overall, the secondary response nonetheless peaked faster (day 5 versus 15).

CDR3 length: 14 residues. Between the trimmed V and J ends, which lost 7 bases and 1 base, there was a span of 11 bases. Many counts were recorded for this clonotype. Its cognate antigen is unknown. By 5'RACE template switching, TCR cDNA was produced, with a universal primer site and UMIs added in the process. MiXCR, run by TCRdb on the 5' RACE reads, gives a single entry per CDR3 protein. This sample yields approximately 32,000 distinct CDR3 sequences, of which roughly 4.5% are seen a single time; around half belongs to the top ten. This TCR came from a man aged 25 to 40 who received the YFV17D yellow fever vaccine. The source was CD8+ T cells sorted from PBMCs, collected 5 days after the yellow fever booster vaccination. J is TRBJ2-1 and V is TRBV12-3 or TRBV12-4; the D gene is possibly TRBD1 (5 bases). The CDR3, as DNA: TGTGCCAGCAATCTAAGGGGTTCCTACAATGAGCAGTTCTTC. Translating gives CASNLRGSYNEQFF.